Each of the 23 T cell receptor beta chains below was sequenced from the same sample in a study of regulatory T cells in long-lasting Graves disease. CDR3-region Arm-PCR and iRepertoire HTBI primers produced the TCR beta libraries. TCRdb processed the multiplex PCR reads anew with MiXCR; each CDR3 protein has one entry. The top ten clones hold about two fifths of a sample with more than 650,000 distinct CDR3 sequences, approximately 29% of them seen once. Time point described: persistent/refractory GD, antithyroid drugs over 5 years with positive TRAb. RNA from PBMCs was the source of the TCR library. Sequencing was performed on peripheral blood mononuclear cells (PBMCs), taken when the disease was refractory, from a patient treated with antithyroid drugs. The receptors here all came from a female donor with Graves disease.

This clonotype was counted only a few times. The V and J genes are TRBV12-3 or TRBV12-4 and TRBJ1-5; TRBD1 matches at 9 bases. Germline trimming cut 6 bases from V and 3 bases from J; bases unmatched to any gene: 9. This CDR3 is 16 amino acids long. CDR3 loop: CASRGGTGLSNQPQHF. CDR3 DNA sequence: TGTGCCAGCAGGGGGGGGACAGGGTTATCCAATCAGCCCCAGCATTTT.

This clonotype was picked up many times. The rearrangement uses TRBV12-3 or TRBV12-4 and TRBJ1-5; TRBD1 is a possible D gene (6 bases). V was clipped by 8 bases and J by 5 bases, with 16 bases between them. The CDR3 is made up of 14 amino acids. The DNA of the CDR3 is TGTGCCAGCGTCCTAGGGGGGGCTGATCAGCCCCAGCATTTT. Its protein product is CASVLGGADQPQHF.

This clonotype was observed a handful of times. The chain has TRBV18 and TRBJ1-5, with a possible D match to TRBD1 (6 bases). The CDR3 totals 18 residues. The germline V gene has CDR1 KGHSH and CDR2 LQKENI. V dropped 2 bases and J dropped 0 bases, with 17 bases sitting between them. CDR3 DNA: TGTGCCAGCTCACCAACCCGCATCGACAGGAGTAGCAATCAGCCCCAGCATTTT. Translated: CASSPTRIDRSSNQPQHF. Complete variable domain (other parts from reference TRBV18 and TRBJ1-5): NAGVMQNPRHLVRRRGQEARLRCSPMKGHSHVYWYRQLPEEGLKFMVYLQKENIIDESGMPKERFSAEFPKEGPSILRIQQVVRGDSAAYFCASSPTRIDRSSNQPQHFGDGTRLSIL.

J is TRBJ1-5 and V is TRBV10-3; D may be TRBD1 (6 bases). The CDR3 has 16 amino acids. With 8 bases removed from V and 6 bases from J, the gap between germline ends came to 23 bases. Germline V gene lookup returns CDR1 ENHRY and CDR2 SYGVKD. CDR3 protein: CAIGRGTQGGIQPQHF. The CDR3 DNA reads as TGTGCCATCGGGCGAGGAACACAGGGAGGTATTCAGCCCCAGCATTTT.

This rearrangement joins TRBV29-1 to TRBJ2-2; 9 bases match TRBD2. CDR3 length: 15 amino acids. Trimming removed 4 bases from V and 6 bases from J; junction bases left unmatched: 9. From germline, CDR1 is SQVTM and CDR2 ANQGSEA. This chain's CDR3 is CSVVLAGDQAGELFF. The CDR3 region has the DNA TGCAGCGTTGTATTAGCGGGAGATCAGGCCGGGGAGCTGTTTTTT.

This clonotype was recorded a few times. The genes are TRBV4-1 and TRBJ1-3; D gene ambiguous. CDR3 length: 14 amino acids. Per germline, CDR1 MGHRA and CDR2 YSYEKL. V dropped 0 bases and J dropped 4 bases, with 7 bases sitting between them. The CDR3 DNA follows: TGCGCCAGCAGCCAAGAGAGTTTCGGAAACACCATATATTTT. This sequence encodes CASSQESFGNTIYF.

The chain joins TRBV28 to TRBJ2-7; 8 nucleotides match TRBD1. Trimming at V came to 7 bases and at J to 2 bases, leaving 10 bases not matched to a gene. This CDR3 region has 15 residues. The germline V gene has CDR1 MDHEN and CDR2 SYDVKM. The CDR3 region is CASTPRQGATYEQYF. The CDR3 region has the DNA TGTGCCAGCACCCCAAGGCAGGGGGCGACCTACGAGCAGTACTTC.

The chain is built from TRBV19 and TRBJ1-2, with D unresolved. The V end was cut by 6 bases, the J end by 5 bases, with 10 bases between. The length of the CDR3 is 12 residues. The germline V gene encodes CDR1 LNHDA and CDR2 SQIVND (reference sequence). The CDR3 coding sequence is TGTGCCAGTAGGAGCGACTATTATGGCTACACCTTC. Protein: CASRSDYYGYTF.

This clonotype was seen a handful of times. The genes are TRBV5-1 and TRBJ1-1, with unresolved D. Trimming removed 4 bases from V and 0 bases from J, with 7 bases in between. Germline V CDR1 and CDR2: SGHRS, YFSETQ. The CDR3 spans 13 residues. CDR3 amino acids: CASSIEVNTEAFF. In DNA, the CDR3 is TGCGCCAGCAGCATAGAGGTGAACACTGAAGCTTTCTTT.

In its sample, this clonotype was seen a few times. The DNA of the CDR3 is TGTGCCAGCAGCTTTCAGGGGGCGCAGTACGAGCAGTACTTC. It encodes CASSFQGAQYEQYF. The V and J genes are TRBV7-9 and TRBJ2-7, with 8 bases fitting TRBD1. The CDR3 has 14 residues. V shed 3 bases, J shed 4 bases, and the junction held 5 bases outside the gene matches. Germline lookup yields CDR1 SEHNR and CDR2 FQNEAQ (reference sequence).

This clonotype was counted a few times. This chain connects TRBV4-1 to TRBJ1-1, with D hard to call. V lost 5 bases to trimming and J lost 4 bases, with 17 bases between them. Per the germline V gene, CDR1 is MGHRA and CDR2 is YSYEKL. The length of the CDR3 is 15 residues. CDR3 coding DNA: TGCGCCAGCAGCGGAATCGGTTGGTCGGGCACTGAAGCTTTCTTT. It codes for CASSGIGWSGTEAFF.

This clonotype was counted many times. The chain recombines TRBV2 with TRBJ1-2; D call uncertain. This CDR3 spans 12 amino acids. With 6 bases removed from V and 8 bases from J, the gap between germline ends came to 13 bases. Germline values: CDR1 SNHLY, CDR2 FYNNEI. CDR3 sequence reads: CASSRDNRGYTF. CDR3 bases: TGTGCCAGCAGCCGTGACAATCGGGGCTACACCTTC.

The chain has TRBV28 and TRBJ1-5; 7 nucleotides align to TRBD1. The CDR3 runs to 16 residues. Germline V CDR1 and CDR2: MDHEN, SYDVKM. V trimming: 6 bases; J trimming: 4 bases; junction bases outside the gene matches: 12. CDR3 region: CASRRQGRGGNQPQHF. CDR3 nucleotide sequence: TGTGCCAGCAGAAGACAGGGACGGGGTGGGAATCAGCCCCAGCATTTT.

The CDR3 region is CSARGGGSEQYF. CDR3 bases: TGCAGTGCTAGAGGGGGAGGGTCCGAGCAGTACTTC. V gene TRBV20-1 combines with J gene TRBJ2-7, with 7 bases identical to TRBD2. Trimming removed 1 base from V and 6 bases from J; junction bases left unmatched: 3. Per germline, CDR1 DFQATT and CDR2 SNEGSKA (reference sequence). CDR3 length: 12 residues.

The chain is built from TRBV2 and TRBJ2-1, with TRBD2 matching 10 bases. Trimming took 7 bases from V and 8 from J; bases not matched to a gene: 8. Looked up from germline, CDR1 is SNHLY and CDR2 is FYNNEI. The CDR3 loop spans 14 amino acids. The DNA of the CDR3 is TGTGCCAGCAAGCGGGCTAGCGGGAGAGATGAGCAGTTCTTC. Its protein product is CASKRASGRDEQFF. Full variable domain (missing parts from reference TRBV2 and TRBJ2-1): EPEVTQTPSHQVTQMGQEVILRCVPISNHLYFYWYRQILGQKVEFLVSFYNNEISEKSEIFDDQFSVERPDGSNFTLKIRSTKLEDSAMYFCASKRASGRDEQFFGPGTRLTVL.

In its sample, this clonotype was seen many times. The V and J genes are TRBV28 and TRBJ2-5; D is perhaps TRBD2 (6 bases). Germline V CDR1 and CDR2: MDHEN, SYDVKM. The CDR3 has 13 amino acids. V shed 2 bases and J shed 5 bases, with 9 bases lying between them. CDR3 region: CASSLVGLETQYF. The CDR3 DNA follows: TGTGCCAGCAGTTTAGTGGGACTGGAGACCCAGTACTTC.

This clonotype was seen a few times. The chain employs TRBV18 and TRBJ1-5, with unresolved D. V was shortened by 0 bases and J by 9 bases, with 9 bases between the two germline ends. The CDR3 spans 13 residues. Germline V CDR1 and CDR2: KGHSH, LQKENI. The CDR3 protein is CASSPPSAGPQHF. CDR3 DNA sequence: TGTGCCAGCTCACCACCGAGCGCGGGGCCCCAGCATTTT.

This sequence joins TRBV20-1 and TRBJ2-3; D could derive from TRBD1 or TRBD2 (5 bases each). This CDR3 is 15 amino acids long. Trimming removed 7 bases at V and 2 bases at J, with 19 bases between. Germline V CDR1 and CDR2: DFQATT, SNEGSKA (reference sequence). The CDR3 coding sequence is TGCAGTGTTGTCAGGGACCGGGCTTACACAGATACGCAGTATTTT. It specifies CSVVRDRAYTDTQYF.

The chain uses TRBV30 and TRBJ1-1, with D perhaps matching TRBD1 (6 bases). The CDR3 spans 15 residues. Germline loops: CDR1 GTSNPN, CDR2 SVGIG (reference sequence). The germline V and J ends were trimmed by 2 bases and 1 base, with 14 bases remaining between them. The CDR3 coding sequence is TGTGCCTGGAGTATCAGACAGGTTGAGAACACTGAAGCTTTCTTT. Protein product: CAWSIRQVENTEAFF. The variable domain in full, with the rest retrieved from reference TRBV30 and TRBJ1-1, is SQTIHQWPATLVQPVGSPLSLECTVEGTSNPNLYWYRQAAGRGLQLLFYSVGIGQISSEVPQNLSASRPQDRQFILSSKKLLLSDSGFYLCAWSIRQVENTEAFFGQGTRLTVV.

The CDR3 region is CAISENRGSSGNTIYF. Here the CDR3 DNA reads TGTGCCATCAGTGAAAACAGGGGGAGCTCTGGAAACACCATATATTTT. The J gene is TRBJ1-3, the V gene TRBV10-3; 8 bases are shared with TRBD1. Germline CDR1 reads ENHRY; CDR2 reads SYGVKD. There are 16 residues in the CDR3. V lost 3 bases to trimming and J lost 0 bases; unmatched junction nucleotides: 4.

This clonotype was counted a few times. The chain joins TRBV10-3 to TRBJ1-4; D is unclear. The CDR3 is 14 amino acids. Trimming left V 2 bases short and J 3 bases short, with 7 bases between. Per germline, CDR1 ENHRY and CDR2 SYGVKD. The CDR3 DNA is TGTGCCATCAGTGAGGGACCAGCTAATGAAAAACTGTTTTTT. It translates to CAISEGPANEKLFF.

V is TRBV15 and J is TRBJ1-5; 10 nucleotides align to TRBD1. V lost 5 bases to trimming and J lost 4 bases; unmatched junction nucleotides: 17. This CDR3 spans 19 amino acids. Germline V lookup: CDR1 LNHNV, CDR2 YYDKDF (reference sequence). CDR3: CATSARDRGPPGGNQPQHF. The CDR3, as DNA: TGTGCCACCAGCGCCCGGGACAGGGGCCCCCCCGGGGGAAATCAGCCCCAGCATTTT.

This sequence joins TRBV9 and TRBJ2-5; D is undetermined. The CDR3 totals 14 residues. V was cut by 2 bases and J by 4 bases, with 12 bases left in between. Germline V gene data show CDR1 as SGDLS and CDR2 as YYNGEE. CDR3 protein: CASSVLGSGETQYF. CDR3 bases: TGTGCCAGCAGCGTGCTGGGGTCGGGAGAGACCCAGTACTTC. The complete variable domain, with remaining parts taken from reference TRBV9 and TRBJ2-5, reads DSGVTQTPKHLITATGQRVTLRCSPRSGDLSVYWYQQSLDQGLQFLIQYYNGEERAKGNILERFSAQQFPDLHSELNLSSLELGDSALYFCASSVLGSGETQYFGPGTRLLVL.